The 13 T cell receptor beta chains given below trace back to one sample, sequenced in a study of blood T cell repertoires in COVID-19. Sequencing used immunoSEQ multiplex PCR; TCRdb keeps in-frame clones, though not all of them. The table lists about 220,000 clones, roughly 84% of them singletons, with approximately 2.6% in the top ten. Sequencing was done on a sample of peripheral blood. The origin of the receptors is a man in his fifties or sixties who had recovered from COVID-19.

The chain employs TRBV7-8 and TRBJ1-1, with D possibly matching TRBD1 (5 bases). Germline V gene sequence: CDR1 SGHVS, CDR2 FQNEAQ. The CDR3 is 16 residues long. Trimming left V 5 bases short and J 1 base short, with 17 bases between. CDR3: CASSVRGRDTNTEAFF. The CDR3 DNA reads TGTGCCAGCAGCGTTAGGGGAAGGGATACGAACACTGAAGCTTTCTTT.

CDR3 protein: CASSKSPRQAYEQYF. CDR3 coding DNA: TGTGCCAGCAGTAAGAGTCCCCGACAAGCCTACGAGCAGTACTTC. The rearrangement uses TRBV21-1 and TRBJ2-7; TRBD1, the table's D call, was not compared with the DNA. TRBV21-1 is classified as a pseudogene. The CDR3 consists of 15 residues.

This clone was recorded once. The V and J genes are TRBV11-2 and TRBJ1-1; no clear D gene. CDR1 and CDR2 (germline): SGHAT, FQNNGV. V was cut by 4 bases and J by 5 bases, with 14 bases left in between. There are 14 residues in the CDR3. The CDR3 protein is CASSSFLGSTEAFF. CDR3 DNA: TGTGCCAGCAGCTCGTTTTTAGGGAGTACTGAAGCTTTCTTT.

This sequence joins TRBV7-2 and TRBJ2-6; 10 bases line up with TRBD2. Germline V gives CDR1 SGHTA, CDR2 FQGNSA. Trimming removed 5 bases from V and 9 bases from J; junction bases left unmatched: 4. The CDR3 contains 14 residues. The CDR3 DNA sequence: TGTGCCAGCAGCACCAGACTAGCGGGCAACGTCCTGACTTTC. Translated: CASSTRLAGNVLTF.

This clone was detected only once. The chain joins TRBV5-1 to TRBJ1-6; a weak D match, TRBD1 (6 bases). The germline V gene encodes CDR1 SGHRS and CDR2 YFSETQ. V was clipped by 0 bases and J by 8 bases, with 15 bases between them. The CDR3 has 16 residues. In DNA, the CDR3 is TGCGCCAGCAGCTTGGGCCAGGGGATAACGGATTCACCCCTCCACTTT. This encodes CASSLGQGITDSPLHF.

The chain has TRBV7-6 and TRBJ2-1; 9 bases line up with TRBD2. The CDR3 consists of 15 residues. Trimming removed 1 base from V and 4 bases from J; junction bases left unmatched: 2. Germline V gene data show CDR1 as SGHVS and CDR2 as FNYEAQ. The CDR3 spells CASSLDLAGYNEQFF. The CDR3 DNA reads TGTGCCAGCAGCTTAGATCTAGCGGGGTACAATGAGCAGTTCTTC.

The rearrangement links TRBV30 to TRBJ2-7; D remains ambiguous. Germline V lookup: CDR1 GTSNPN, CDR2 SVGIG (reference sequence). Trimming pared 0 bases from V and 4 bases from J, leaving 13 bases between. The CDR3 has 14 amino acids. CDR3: CAWSVVRYPYEQYF. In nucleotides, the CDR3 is TGTGCCTGGAGTGTAGTACGGTACCCTTACGAGCAGTACTTC.

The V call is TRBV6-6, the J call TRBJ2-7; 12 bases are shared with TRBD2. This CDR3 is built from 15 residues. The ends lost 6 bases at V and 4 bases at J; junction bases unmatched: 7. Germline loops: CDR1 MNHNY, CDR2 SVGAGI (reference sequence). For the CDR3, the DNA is TGTGCCAGCAGAGAACCGGGGACTAGCGGGTACGAGCAGTACTTC. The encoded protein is CASREPGTSGYEQYF.

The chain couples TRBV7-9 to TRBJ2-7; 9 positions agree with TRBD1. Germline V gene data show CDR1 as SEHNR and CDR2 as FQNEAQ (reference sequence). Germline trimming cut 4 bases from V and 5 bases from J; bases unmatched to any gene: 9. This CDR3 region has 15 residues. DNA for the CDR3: TGTGCCAGCAGCTCTCTACAGGGGGCATTGGACGAGCAGTACTTC. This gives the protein CASSSLQGALDEQYF.

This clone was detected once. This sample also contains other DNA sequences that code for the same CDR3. CDR3 in amino acids: CASSVGQGVYEQYF. In DNA, the CDR3 is TGTGCCAGCAGCGTGGGACAGGGAGTCTACGAGCAGTACTTC. V is TRBV7-9 and J is TRBJ2-7; 9 positions match TRBD1. The CDR3 loop spans 14 amino acids. After removal of 5 bases from V and 3 bases from J, the junction contained 5 bases not matched to a gene. CDR1 and CDR2 (germline): SEHNR, FQNEAQ (reference sequence).

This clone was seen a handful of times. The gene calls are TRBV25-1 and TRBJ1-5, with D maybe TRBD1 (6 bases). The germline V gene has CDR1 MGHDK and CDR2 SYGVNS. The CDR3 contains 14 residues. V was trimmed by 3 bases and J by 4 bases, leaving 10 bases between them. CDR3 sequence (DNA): TGTGCCAGCAGTGATACAGGGAATAATCAGCCCCAGCATTTT. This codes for CASSDTGNNQPQHF.

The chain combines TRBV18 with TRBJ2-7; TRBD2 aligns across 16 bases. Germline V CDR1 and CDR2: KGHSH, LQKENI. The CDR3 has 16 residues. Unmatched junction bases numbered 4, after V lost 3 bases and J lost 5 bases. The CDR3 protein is CASSPGLAGGRDEQYF. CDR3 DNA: TGTGCCAGCTCACCGGGACTAGCGGGAGGGCGGGACGAGCAGTACTTC.

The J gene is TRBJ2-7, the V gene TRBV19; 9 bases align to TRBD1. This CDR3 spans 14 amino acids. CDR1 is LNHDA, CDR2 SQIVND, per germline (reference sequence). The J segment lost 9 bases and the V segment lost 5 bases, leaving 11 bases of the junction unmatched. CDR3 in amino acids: CASSPRDRVTGQYF. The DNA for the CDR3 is TGTGCCAGTAGTCCGCGGGACAGGGTTACGGGGCAGTACTTC. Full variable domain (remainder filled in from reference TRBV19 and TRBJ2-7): DGGITQSPKYLFRKEGQNVTLSCEQNLNHDAMYWYRQDPGQGLRLIYYSQIVNDFQKGDIAEGYSVSREKKESFPLTVTSAQKNPTAFYLCASSPRDRVTGQYFGPGTRLTVT.